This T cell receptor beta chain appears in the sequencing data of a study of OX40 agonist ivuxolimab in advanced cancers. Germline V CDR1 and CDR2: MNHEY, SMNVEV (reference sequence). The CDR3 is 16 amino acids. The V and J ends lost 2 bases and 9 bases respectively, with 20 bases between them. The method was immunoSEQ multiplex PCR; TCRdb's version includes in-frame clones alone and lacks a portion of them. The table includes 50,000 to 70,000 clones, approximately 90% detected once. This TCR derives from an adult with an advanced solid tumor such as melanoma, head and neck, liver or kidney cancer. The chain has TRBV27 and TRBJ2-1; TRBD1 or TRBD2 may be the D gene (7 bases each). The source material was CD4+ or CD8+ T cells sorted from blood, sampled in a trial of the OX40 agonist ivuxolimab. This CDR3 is CASSLNWQGGSSEQFF. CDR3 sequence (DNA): TGTGCCAGCAGTTTAAACTGGCAGGGGGGGAGTAGTGAGCAGTTCTTC.